The following is a T cell receptor (beta chain) sequence with its context. Its antigen is unknown. The protocol was immunoSEQ multiplex PCR, while the TCRdb copy is restricted to in-frame clones and leaves out a portion. The data show some 120,000 clones, 70% to 90% seen once. CDR3 size: 15 residues. The germline gives CDR1 MNHNS, CDR2 SASEGT. Trimming pared 1 base from V and 3 bases from J, leaving 10 bases between. These data are taken from a study of T cell responses to AZD1222 COVID-19 vaccine. Whole-study findings and limits: Reportedly, close to half of spike-specific TCRs are directed against unmutated variant regions. Mostly white British, mostly female donors; authors suggested clonal diversity may be underestimated. Just a handful of people given AZD1222 tested seropositive at baseline. CD4 TCRs linked to vaccination spanned spike, dominating at 160-218 and 743-854.

This TCR derives from an adult in good health. The sample consisted of peripheral blood, taken on day 0 of MenACWY control vaccination. J is TRBJ1-5 and V is TRBV6-1, with D maybe TRBD1 (5 bases). CDR3 bases: TGTGCCAGCAGTGAAGAGGGGTTACCCAATCAGCCCCAGCATTTT. Translation: CASSEEGLPNQPQHF.